This entry concerns a single TCR beta chain. The CDR3 consists of 15 residues. The V end lost 0 bases, the J end lost 0 bases, and 8 bases lay between the germline ends. CDR1 is SGHVS, CDR2 FNYEAQ, per germline. The sample originates from a study of blood T cell repertoires in COVID-19. About the study: There were acute and convalescent COVID-19 samples, and they came from the United States, Italy and Spain. PBMCs, B-cell-depleted T cells, or T cells provided the cDNA or gDNA that made up the material.

In the original processing: By means of reference gene primer amplification, nucleated cell counts were estimated. The table came from immunoSEQ multiplex PCR; TCRdb's copy has only in-frame clones and leaves some out. D and trimming were read from the DNA, whereas the V and J calls and clone size are those reported in that table. The sample lists some 200,000 clones, around 86% occurring once. The V gene is TRBV7-6, the J gene TRBJ1-2, with D possibly being TRBD1 (6 bases). Sample: peripheral blood. The sequence came from a man aged 40-55 years with active or convalescent COVID-19. In nucleotides, the CDR3 is TGTGCCAGCAGCTTAGCGCAGGGGTCTAACTATGGCTACACCTTC. Residues: CASSLAQGSNYGYTF.